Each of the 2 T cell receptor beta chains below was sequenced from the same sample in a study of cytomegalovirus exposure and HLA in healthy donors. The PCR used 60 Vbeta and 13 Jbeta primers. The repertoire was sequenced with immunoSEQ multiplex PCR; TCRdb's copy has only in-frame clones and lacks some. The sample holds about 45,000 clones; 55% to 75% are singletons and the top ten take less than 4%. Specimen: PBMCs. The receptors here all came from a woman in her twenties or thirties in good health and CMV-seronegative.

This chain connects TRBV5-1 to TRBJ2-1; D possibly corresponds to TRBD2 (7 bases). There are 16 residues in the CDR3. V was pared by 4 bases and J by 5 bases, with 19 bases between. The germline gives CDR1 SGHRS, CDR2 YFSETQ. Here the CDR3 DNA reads TGCGCCAGCAGCCCTCGGGCGGGGGCCCAGGACAATGAGCAGTTCTTC. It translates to CASSPRAGAQDNEQFF.

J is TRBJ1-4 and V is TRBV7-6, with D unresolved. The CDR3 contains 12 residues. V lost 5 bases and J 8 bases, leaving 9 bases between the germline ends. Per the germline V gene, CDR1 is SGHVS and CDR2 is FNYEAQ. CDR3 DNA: TGTGCCAGCAGCCTAGACGGGGAAAAACTGTTTTTT. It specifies CASSLDGEKLFF.